This T cell receptor beta chain was documented in a study of blood T cell repertoires in COVID-19 (dated by TCRdb to the early 2020s). Broadly, across the study: Samples from collaborators originated in the United States, Italy and Spain and spanned both the acute and convalescent phases of COVID-19. The material from the prospective study consisted of cDNA or gDNA derived from T cells, B-cell-depleted T cells, or PBMCs. Samples came from the ongoing ImmuneRACE study (first 160 participants) plus 1,254 subjects from 6 global collaborators. Where HLA class I and class II types were available, the types were taken from metadata supplied by the sample provider, not from assay-based typing. The dataset comprised deeply sampled blood TCRbeta repertoires from subjects exposed to, actively infected with, or recovered from COVID-19. Sample metadata almost always included a de-identified subject ID, COVID-19 status, age in years and sex. The repertoires were released in a freely available public database meant as a resource for research on the immune response to SARS-CoV-2.

With regard to this clone: It lacks a known antigen. It has no much larger one-base neighbor in the sample; base qualities were not kept.

The CDR1 and CDR2 encoded by the germline V gene are SGHRS and YFSETQ. The CDR3 contains 15 residues, cysteine and phenylalanine counted. This entry keeps only the CDR3 DNA: 45 bases, framed from base 1. Compared with germline, V lacks 3 bases and J lacks 5 bases; bases without a gene match: 9. Broad study findings and their caveats: The amount of clinical and demographic metadata varied by source and participant and was provided uncurated.

TCRbeta CDR3 regions were amplified from genomic DNA using the immunoSEQ Assay, a bias-controlled multiplex PCR. In the paper's pipeline: Within the assay, amplification of reference gene primers was used to estimate how many nucleated cells each sample contained. To quantify the absolute abundance of each unique TCRbeta CDR3 rearrangement, sequence reads were collapsed and filtered. For each sample, productive Simpson clonality was calculated as the square root of Simpson's diversity index across productive rearrangements. TCRdb holds this immuneACCESS table with in-frame rearrangements only. Some clones are missing; in checked studies, unresolved V genes explain under half, and the rest has no known cause. V, J and clone size derive from that table, while D and trimming were established from the DNA sequence. In this sample the table shows tens of thousands of clones, about 87% of which occur a single time. Approximately 13% of the sample is held by the ten biggest clonotypes.

Collaborating institutions collected whole blood in K2EDTA tubes following their own protocols. For TCRbeta analysis, collaborators shipped samples as frozen whole blood, isolated PBMCs, or DNA extracted from either of those sample types. The chain joins TRBV5-1 to TRBJ2-7; the junction holds 9 bases that match TRBD1. The sequenced material came from peripheral blood. The sequence derives from a man older than 75 with acute or convalescent COVID-19. The CDR3 is CASSSGGTGWDEQYF. The bases are TGCGCCAGCAGCTCAGGCGGGACAGGGTGGGACGAGCAGTACTTC.